The T cell receptor (beta chain) described here comes from a study of graft-versus-host responses after intestinal transplantation (dated by TCRdb to the early 2020s). About the full investigation: The transplants that recipients received were multivisceral, liver-intestinal, or isolated intestinal. Every recipient was given anti-thymocyte globulin induction, followed by roughly 3 years of maintenance tacrolimus and steroids. After intestinal transplantation, graft-versus-host and host-versus-graft alloreactive T cell clones were followed in the graft, circulation and bone marrow using bulk TCR-beta CDR3 sequencing. To identify alloreactive clones, pre-transplant mixed lymphocyte reaction products were sequenced and compared with unstimulated pre-transplant donor and recipient T cells. The cohort enrolled around 25 intestinal transplant recipients including one retransplant, and a few patients lacking pretransplant specimens were excluded. A peak of at least 4% donor T cells among recipient peripheral blood mononuclear cells was the definition used for donor T cell macrochimerism. Rather than being sequenced by the commercial service, samples from three later patients were sequenced in-house on an Illumina MiSeq and processed with MiXCR. Points the paper makes about the study in general: Peak levels of circulating GvH clones were associated with declines in HvG clones early after transplant. In patients with donor T cell macrochimerism, the allografts had high GvH to HvG T cell clonal ratios. The relatively low number and heterogeneity of intestinal transplant patients limited the conclusions. GvH clones were detected in recipient bone marrow, and some appeared earlier in ileal mucosa or blood, consistent with an intestinal mucosal origin.

According to the study, the label for this sample's time point signals: cells obtained before transplantation from donor or recipient. CD3+CD4+ and CD3+CD8+ populations were FACS-sorted from unstimulated pre-transplant donor and recipient cells taken from spleen or lymph nodes. The receptor library was made with the immunoSEQ multiplex PCR assay. For most patients, genomic DNA was isolated using the Qiagen DNeasy Blood and Tissue Kit and was shipped frozen to Adaptive Biotechnologies for TCR sequencing. Adaptive Biotechnologies carried out high-throughput TCR-beta CDR3 sequencing of genomic DNA for most patients. In the source study's methods: Adaptive's ImmunoSEQ software was the source of the TCR sequencing data for about 20 patients, while a few other patients were processed with MiXCR and VDJtools. CD4 versus CD8 sorting errors were corrected by removing sequences found in both subsets at a frequency ratio below 5:1. CDR3 nucleotide sequences shared between donor and recipient were removed because their origin could not be assigned. To be classed as alloreactive, a clone needed at least 2-fold expansion over unstimulated cells and a minimum CFSE-low frequency of 0.002% (template counts) or 0.001% (read counts). Clones were considered mappable if detected in sequenced pre-transplant spleen, lymph node, or MLR CFSE-low populations of the donor or recipient. Cumulative frequency of alloreactive clones was calculated as a percentage of all sequences weighted by copy number. This is the immuneACCESS table as TCRdb keeps it, with only in-frame sequences that have V and J called. A part of the clones is gone; compared with another copy, unresolved V genes explain less than half, and the rest is unexplained. That table furnishes V, J and clone size, whereas the DNA furnished D and trimming. Present in this sample are around 84,000 clones, around 86% of which were seen just once. The ten most abundant clones make up 15% to 20% of the sample.

V and J are truncated by 8 bases and 5 bases respectively, leaving an intervening sequence of 12 bases. Its CDR3 holds 12 amino acids, cysteine through phenylalanine. Only the CDR3 DNA is retained, 36 bases long and in frame from the first base. CDR1 and CDR2, looked up from the germline V gene, are SNHLY and FYNNEI. Note on this clone: This clone's antigen is unknown. No much larger clone exists at a distance of one base, and base qualities are not known.

The TCR comes from a human donor who received an intestinal transplant. The chain is made from TRBV2 and TRBJ2-5; the D gene assignment is ambiguous. This material consisted of unstimulated CD8+ T cells sorted from spleen or lymph node cells, taken before intestinal transplant. This receptor has the CDR3 CASFLGPETQYF. The sequence in DNA is TGTGCCAGCTTTCTAGGTCCGGAGACCCAGTACTTC.